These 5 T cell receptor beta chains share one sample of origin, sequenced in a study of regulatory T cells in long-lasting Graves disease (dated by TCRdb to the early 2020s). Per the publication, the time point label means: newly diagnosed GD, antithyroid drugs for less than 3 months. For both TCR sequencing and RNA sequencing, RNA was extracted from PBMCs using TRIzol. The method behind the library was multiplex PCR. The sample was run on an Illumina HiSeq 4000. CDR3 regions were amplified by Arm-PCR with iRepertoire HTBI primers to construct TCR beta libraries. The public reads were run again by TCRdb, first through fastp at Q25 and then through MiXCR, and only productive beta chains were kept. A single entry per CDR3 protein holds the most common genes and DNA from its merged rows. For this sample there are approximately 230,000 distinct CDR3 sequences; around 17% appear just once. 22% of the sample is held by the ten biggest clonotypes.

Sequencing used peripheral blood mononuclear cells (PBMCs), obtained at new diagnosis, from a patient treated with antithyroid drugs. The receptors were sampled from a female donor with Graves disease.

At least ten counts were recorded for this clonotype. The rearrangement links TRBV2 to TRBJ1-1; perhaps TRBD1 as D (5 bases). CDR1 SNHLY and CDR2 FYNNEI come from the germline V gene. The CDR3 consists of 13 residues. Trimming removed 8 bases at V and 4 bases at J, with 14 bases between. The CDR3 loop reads CASCEGGGTEAFF. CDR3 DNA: TGTGCCAGCTGCGAGGGTGGGGGCACTGAAGCTTTCTTT.

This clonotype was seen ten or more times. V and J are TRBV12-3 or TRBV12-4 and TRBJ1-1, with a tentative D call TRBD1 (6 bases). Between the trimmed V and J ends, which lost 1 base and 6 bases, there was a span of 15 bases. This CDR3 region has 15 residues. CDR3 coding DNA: TGTGCCAGCAGTTTAGTACGGGGGCGATTGTCTGAAGCTTTCTTT. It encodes CASSLVRGRLSEAFF.

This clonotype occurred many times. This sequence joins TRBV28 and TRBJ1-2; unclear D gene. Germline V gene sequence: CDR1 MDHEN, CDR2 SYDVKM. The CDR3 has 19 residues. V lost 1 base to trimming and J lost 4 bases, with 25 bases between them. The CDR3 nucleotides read TGTGCCAGCAGTTTATCTTTCAGTTTCGGTTTGGGGTCGAGCTATGGCTACACCTTC. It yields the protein CASSLSFSFGLGSSYGYTF.

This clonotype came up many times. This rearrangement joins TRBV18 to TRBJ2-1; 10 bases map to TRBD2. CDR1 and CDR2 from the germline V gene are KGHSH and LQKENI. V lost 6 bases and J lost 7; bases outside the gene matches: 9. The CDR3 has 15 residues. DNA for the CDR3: TGTGCCAGCTCCCCCACTAGCGGGGCCATTAATGAGCAGTTCTTC. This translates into CASSPTSGAINEQFF.

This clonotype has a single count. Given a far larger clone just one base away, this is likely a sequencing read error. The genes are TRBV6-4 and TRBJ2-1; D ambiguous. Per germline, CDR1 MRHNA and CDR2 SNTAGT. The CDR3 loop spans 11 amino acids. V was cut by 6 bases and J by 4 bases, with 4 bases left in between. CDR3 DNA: TGTGCCAGCAGGGGTTACAATGAGCAGTTCTTC. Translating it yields CASRGYNEQFF.